Presented here are 14 T cell receptor beta chains from one specimen sequenced in a study of blood T cell repertoires in COVID-19 (dated by TCRdb to the early 2020s). The library was prepared using the immunoSEQ multiplex PCR assay. Imported from immuneACCESS, the table was reduced by TCRdb to in-frame sequences with V and J called. These copies leave out some clones; in studies compared against another copy, an unresolved V gene accounts for under half, and the cause of the remainder is not known. The sample table shows more than 70,000 clones, and 90% are seen once. The ten most abundant clones make up roughly 0.73% of the sample. The sequenced sample was peripheral blood. These receptor sequences come from a woman over 75 with acute or convalescent COVID-19.

This clone was detected only a few times. The chain is built from TRBV9 and TRBJ2-5; no reliable D call. Between the trimmed V and J ends, which lost 2 bases and 3 bases, there was a span of 2 bases. The CDR3 is 11 residues long. Germline CDR1 and CDR2: SGDLS and YYNGEE. The CDR3 bases are TGTGCCAGCAGCGTCGAAGAGACCCAGTACTTC. Protein sequence: CASSVEETQYF.

V gene TRBV11-2 combines with J gene TRBJ1-3; no clear D. This CDR3 contains 13 residues. Germline V gene sequence: CDR1 SGHAT, CDR2 FQNNGV. V lost 1 base and J lost 4, with 5 bases in between. The CDR3 region has the DNA TGTGCCAGCAGCTTAGGAGTGGGAAACACCATATATTTT. As protein: CASSLGVGNTIYF.

The chain links TRBV28 to TRBJ1-5, with 8 bases aligning to TRBD1. The CDR3 is 14 residues long. J lost 5 bases, V lost 6 bases, and 6 bases had no gene match. Germline values: CDR1 MDHEN, CDR2 SYDVKM. This chain's CDR3 is CASRLQGDYQPQHF. CDR3 nucleotides: TGTGCCAGCAGACTACAGGGGGACTATCAGCCCCAGCATTTT.

The chain uses TRBV4-1 and TRBJ1-4; 8 nucleotides agree with TRBD1. After removal of 3 bases from V and 8 bases from J, the junction contained 5 bases not matched to a gene. Per the germline V gene, CDR1 is MGHRA and CDR2 is YSYEKL. This CDR3 region has 14 residues. CDR3 sequence: CASSQPGGREKLFF. As DNA, the CDR3 is TGCGCCAGCAGCCAGCCAGGGGGCCGAGAAAAACTGTTTTTT.

The rearrangement uses TRBV3-1 (or the pseudogene TRBV3-2) and TRBJ2-4, with a weak D call TRBD2 (6 bases). Trimming cost V 1 base and J 9 bases, with 13 bases left between them. The length of the CDR3 is 14 residues. Germline-derived CDR1 and CDR2 are LGHDT and YNNKEL (reference sequence). The CDR3 DNA sequence: TGTGCCAGCAGCCAAGGGCGGGGATGGGCCATTCAGTACTTC. It encodes CASSQGRGWAIQYF.

There are a few counts of this clone. The chain carries TRBV2 and TRBJ2-2, with TRBD2 matching over 7 bases. CDR1 is SNHLY and CDR2 is FYNNEI in the germline V gene. The ends lost 4 bases at V and 3 bases at J; junction bases unmatched: 2. The CDR3 is 14 residues long. The CDR3 loop is CASSGGLYTGELFF. Written as DNA, the CDR3 is TGTGCCAGCAGTGGGGGACTATACACCGGGGAGCTGTTTTTT.

The chain has TRBV19 and TRBJ1-4, with D maybe TRBD1 (6 bases). Germline V lookup: CDR1 LNHDA, CDR2 SQIVND (reference sequence). The CDR3 extends over 14 amino acids. Trimming took 3 bases from V and 7 from J, leaving 12 bases between them. The CDR3 DNA reads as TGTGCCAGTAGTATCAGGGGACGGGGTGAAAAACTGTTTTTT. It specifies CASSIRGRGEKLFF. The full variable domain, with the rest looked up from reference TRBV19 and TRBJ1-4, is DGGITQSPKYLFRKEGQNVTLSCEQNLNHDAMYWYRQDPGQGLRLIYYSQIVNDFQKGDIAEGYSVSREKKESFPLTVTSAQKNPTAFYLCASSIRGRGEKLFFGSGTQLSVL.

The gene calls are TRBV2 and TRBJ1-1; D not resolved. The CDR3 is 12 residues long. Looked up from germline, CDR1 is SNHLY and CDR2 is FYNNEI. The germline V and J ends were trimmed by 6 bases and 7 bases, with 12 bases remaining between them. Here the CDR3 reads CASRADISEAFF. The CDR3 DNA reads as TGTGCCAGCAGGGCCGATATCAGTGAAGCTTTCTTT.

There are a few counts of this clone. This chain links TRBV7-9 with TRBJ1-4, with D tentatively TRBD1 (6 bases). Trimming pared 2 bases from V and 3 bases from J, leaving 13 bases between. The germline V gene encodes CDR1 SEHNR and CDR2 FQNEAQ (reference sequence). The CDR3 loop spans 16 amino acids. Here the CDR3 DNA reads TGTGCCAGCAGCTTATCGGGGGGCAGGGCTAATGAAAAACTGTTTTTT. This sequence encodes CASSLSGGRANEKLFF.

This chain connects TRBV28 to TRBJ2-7, with 8 bases fitting TRBD2. The V segment lost 5 bases and the J segment 3 bases; nucleotides outside the gene matches: 9. CDR3 length: 15 amino acids. The germline CDR1 and CDR2 sequences are MDHEN and SYDVKM. In DNA form, the CDR3 reads TGTGCCAGCAGTCAAATAGCGGGGCCCAGCTACGAGCAGTACTTC. Encoded protein: CASSQIAGPSYEQYF.

The chain uses TRBV6-1 and TRBJ1-5; TRBD1 might be the D (5 bases). The length of the CDR3 is 16 residues. Germline lookup yields CDR1 MNHNS and CDR2 SASEGT. Trimming shortened V by 2 bases and J by 0 bases, and 11 bases separated the two germline ends. The CDR3 DNA follows: TGTGCCAGCAGTGAACTATCAGGGTATAGCAATCAGCCCCAGCATTTT. Protein product: CASSELSGYSNQPQHF.

The rearrangement links TRBV12-5 to TRBJ1-5; TRBD1 is a possible D gene (5 bases). This CDR3 has 15 amino acids. Between the trimmed V and J ends, which lost 6 bases and 2 bases, there was a span of 14 bases. Per germline, CDR1 LGHNT and CDR2 FRNRAP. CDR3 loop: CASGSQVSGNQPQHF. CDR3 coding DNA: TGTGCTAGTGGCTCACAGGTATCGGGCAATCAGCCCCAGCATTTT. Variable domain in full (rest from reference TRBV12-5 and TRBJ1-5): DARVTQTPRHKVTEMGQEVTMRCQPILGHNTVFWYRQTMMQGLELLAYFRNRAPLDDSGMPKDRFSAEMPDATLATLKIQPSEPRDSAVYFCASGSQVSGNQPQHFGDGTRLSIL.

V gene TRBV7-3 combines with J gene TRBJ2-2, with 10 bases lining up with TRBD1. The germline V gene has CDR1 SGHTA and CDR2 FQGTGA. CDR3 length: 14 amino acids. Trimming took 6 bases from V and 7 from J; bases not matched to a gene: 5. In DNA form, the CDR3 reads TGTGCCAGCAGTGCGACAGGGGGCGACGGGGAGCTGTTTTTT. It yields the protein CASSATGGDGELFF.

The V gene is TRBV2, the J gene TRBJ2-5, with 9 bases that match TRBD1. Germline V lookup: CDR1 SNHLY, CDR2 FYNNEI. The V gene end was trimmed by 10 bases and the J gene end by 7 bases; junction bases not matched to a gene: 7. This CDR3 is built from 12 residues. The CDR3 coding sequence is TGTGCCACTAAGGACAGGGGAGGGACCCAGTACTTC. Translating it yields CATKDRGGTQYF.